This is a list of T cell receptor beta chains from one sample in a study of blood T cell repertoires in COVID-19. Libraries were prepared by immunoSEQ multiplex PCR; TCRdb keeps only in-frame clonotypes and omits some of them. This sample has about 87,000 clones; more than 70% occur once, and the top ten carry 25%. Sequencing was done on a sample of peripheral blood. The receptor source for this set is a human donor in a cohort sampled during active COVID-19. CDR3s include the opening cysteine and the closing phenylalanine or tryptophan. The D gene is left open where the match is weak. A clone size is listed for some rows: how often the clone was seen (once, few, many), or a class if it is expanded.

TRBV3-1/TRBV3-2	TRBD2	-	TRBJ2-2	CASSEGLPGELFF	TGTGCCAGCAGCGAGGGACTACCCGGGGAGCTGTTTTTT
TRBV28	-	-	TRBJ2-1	CATKRGGGEQFF	TGTGCTACAAAGAGGGGGGGTGGTGAGCAGTTCTTC
TRBV5-3	-	few	TRBJ1-1	CARSYMTGNTEAFF	TGTGCCAGAAGCTACATGACAGGGAACACTGAAGCTTTCTTT
TRBV28	-	few	TRBJ2-1	CASEGDSYNEQFF	TGTGCCAGCGAGGGGGATTCCTACAATGAGCAGTTCTTC
TRBV5-1	TRBD2	-	TRBJ2-1	CASSFPGLAGDPTYNEQFF	TGCGCCAGCAGCTTCCCGGGACTAGCGGGCGACCCGACCTACAATGAGCAGTTCTTC
TRBV9	-	-	TRBJ2-7	CASALGQGSYEQYF	TGTGCCAGCGCTTTGGGGCAGGGGTCCTACGAGCAGTACTTC
TRBV27	-	-	TRBJ2-7	CASGQYEQYF	TGTGCCAGCGGACAATACGAGCAGTACTTC
TRBV7-2	-	-	TRBJ2-3	CASSLGGRGNPDTQYF	TGTGCCAGCAGCCTAGGGGGGAGGGGTAATCCAGATACGCAGTATTTT
TRBV11-3	TRBD1	once	TRBJ1-1	CASSPSRQGAAFF	TGTGCCAGCAGCCCATCTCGACAGGGGGCGGCTTTCTTT
TRBV7-2	TRBD1	-	TRBJ1-5	CASSGQGNSNQPQHF	TGTGCCAGCAGCGGACAGGGGAATAGCAATCAGCCCCAGCATTTT
TRBV4-3	-	-	TRBJ2-2	CASSPGRRYTGELFF	TGCGCCAGCAGCCCAGGGAGGCGGTACACCGGGGAGCTGTTTTTT
TRBV6-5	-	-	TRBJ2-3	CASRISGGTDTQYF	TGTGCCAGCAGGATCTCAGGGGGCACAGATACGCAGTATTTT
TRBV6-2/TRBV6-3	-	-	TRBJ2-1	CASSHRDSLVGYNEQFF	TGTGCCAGCAGTCATCGGGACTCCCTAGTAGGTTACAATGAGCAGTTCTTC
TRBV3-1/TRBV3-2	TRBD1	-	TRBJ1-6	CASSLQTGEVYNSPLHF	TGTGCCAGCAGCCTGCAGACAGGGGAGGTCTATAATTCACCCCTCCACTTT
TRBV21-1	-	-	TRBJ2-7	CASSNPYSGGHEQYF	TGTGCCAGCAGCAACCCCTATAGCGGGGGTCACGAGCAGTACTTC
TRBV28	-	-	TRBJ2-3	CASRAGGQLFTDTQYF	TGTGCCAGCAGGGCTGGTGGACAACTCTTCACAGATACGCAGTATTTT
TRBV9	TRBD1	-	TRBJ2-2	CASSVSGQGTGELFF	TGTGCCAGCAGCGTAAGCGGACAGGGGACCGGGGAGCTGTTTTTT
TRBV10-3	TRBD1	-	TRBJ1-6	CAISLGDRYSPLHF	TGTGCCATCAGTTTGGGGGACAGATATTCACCCCTCCACTTT
TRBV5-6	TRBD1	-	TRBJ2-5	CASSPDRGAWETQYF	TGTGCCAGCAGCCCGGACAGGGGAGCGTGGGAGACCCAGTACTTC
TRBV10-3	-	once	TRBJ2-2	CAISDRQNTGELFF	TGTGCCATCAGTGACCGACAGAACACCGGGGAGCTGTTTTTT
TRBV7-2	-	-	TRBJ1-1	CASSLFSEAFF	TGTGCCAGCAGCCTATTTTCTGAAGCTTTCTTT
TRBV7-2	TRBD1	few	TRBJ2-2	CASIRTGLTGELFF	TGTGCCAGCATTCGGACAGGGCTAACCGGGGAGCTGTTTTTT
TRBV9	-	-	TRBJ2-7	CASSVSPGSNEQYF	TGTGCCAGCAGCGTATCCCCGGGTTCCAACGAGCAGTACTTC
TRBV13	TRBD1	-	TRBJ1-5	CASSLGQGAWQPQHF	TGTGCCAGCAGCCTAGGACAGGGGGCCTGGCAGCCCCAGCATTTT